A selection of T cell receptor beta chains follows, all from one sample in a study of human versus mouse CDR3 diversity and MHC coevolution. Only in-frame clones appear in the TCRdb table, and some are missing; sequencing was by immunoSEQ multiplex PCR. The data hold more than 55,000 clones, with roughly 94% observed a single time. Sequenced sample: naive CD4+ T cells from blood. All receptors derive from a person aged 60 to 70 in good health. The CDR3 runs from the conserved cysteine through the conserved F or W. D genes are given only for firm matches. Some rows mark clone size as missing; the rest say once, few, many or name a class of expanded clone.

CDR3aa	CDR3nt	v_gene	len	j_gene	d_gene	abundance
CASSQDRLDAGLVYEQYF	TGTGCCAGCAGCCAAGACCGGTTGGACGCAGGGCTAGTCTACGAGCAGTACTTC	TRBV14	18	TRBJ2-7	-	-
CASSFGAGVGETQYF	TGTGCCAGCAGCTTCGGCGCGGGAGTCGGTGAGACCCAGTACTTC	TRBV7-9	15	TRBJ2-5	TRBD2	once
CASRPDWSNYGYTF	TGTGCCAGCAGACCGGACTGGTCTAACTATGGCTACACCTTC	TRBV5-8	14	TRBJ1-2	-	-
CASSLDGLASTDTQYF	TGCGCCAGCAGCTTGGATGGGCTAGCGAGCACAGATACGCAGTATTTT	TRBV5-1	16	TRBJ2-3	-	-
CASSPRSGLAGGETQYF	TGTGCCAGCTCACCTCGGTCGGGACTAGCGGGAGGAGAGACCCAGTACTTC	TRBV18	17	TRBJ2-5	TRBD2	-
CSVRQGSANTGELFF	TGCAGCGTACGACAGGGTAGCGCGAACACCGGGGAGCTGTTTTTT	TRBV29-1	15	TRBJ2-2	TRBD1	-
CASSLPGLAGETQYF	TGTGCCAGCAGCTTGCCGGGACTAGCCGGAGAGACCCAGTACTTC	TRBV5-6	15	TRBJ2-5	TRBD2	few
CASTGDQETQYF	TGCGCCAGTACAGGGGACCAAGAGACCCAGTACTTC	TRBV5-1	12	TRBJ2-5	TRBD1	few
CASSQDWGGNTGELFF	TGCGCCAGCAGCCAGGACTGGGGGGGCAACACCGGGGAGCTGTTTTTT	TRBV4-1	16	TRBJ2-2	-	-
CASSFSGDEQFF	TGCGCCAGCAGCTTTAGCGGGGATGAGCAGTTCTTC	TRBV5-1	12	TRBJ2-1	TRBD2	-
CASSPLQGIDTQYF	TGCGCCAGCAGCCCCTTACAGGGGATCGATACGCAGTATTTT	TRBV5-1	14	TRBJ2-3	TRBD1	-
CASSLQLAGFPGNEQFF	TGTGCCAGCAGCTTGCAACTAGCGGGTTTCCCCGGCAATGAGCAGTTCTTC	TRBV7-2	17	TRBJ2-1	TRBD2	-
CASSPVNSNQPQHF	TGTGCCAGCAGCCCCGTTAATAGCAATCAGCCCCAGCATTTT	TRBV7-8	14	TRBJ1-5	-	-
CASSQPGQGGNEQYF	TGCGCCAGCAGTCAGCCGGGACAGGGTGGCAACGAGCAGTACTTC	TRBV23-1	15	TRBJ2-7	TRBD1	-
CASTHGSSGTYEQYF	TGCGCCAGCACGCATGGGAGTAGCGGAACCTACGAGCAGTACTTC	TRBV5-1	15	TRBJ2-7	-	-